These 2 T cell receptor beta chains share one sample of origin, sequenced in a study of cytomegalovirus exposure and HLA in healthy donors. It was with 60 Vbeta and 13 Jbeta primers that the PCR ran. Repertoires were generated with immunoSEQ multiplex PCR, while TCRdb's copy carries only in-frame clones and drops some. The table has approximately 170,000 clones, around three quarters seen once; the top ten hold 2% to 2.5%. The sample taken for sequencing was PBMCs. These TCRs come from a woman under 40 in good health and CMV-seropositive.

This chain uses TRBV6-1 with TRBJ1-1; D unclear. Deletions cut 3 bases from V and 9 bases from J, with 8 bases between. Germline CDR1 is MNHNS and CDR2 is SASEGT. The CDR3 is made up of 11 amino acids. As DNA, the CDR3 is TGTGCCAGCAGTGACGGGGTTAAAGCTTTCTTT. It translates to CASSDGVKAFF.

This chain connects TRBV10-3 to TRBJ2-1, with 12 bases lining up with TRBD2. The length of the CDR3 is 14 residues. V was pared by 5 bases and J by 7 bases, with 3 bases of the junction left unmatched. The V gene's germline CDR1 is ENHRY and CDR2 SYGVKD. CDR3 sequence: CAISSSGGGNEQFF. The DNA for the CDR3 is TGTGCCATCAGTTCTAGCGGGGGGGGGAATGAGCAGTTCTTC.